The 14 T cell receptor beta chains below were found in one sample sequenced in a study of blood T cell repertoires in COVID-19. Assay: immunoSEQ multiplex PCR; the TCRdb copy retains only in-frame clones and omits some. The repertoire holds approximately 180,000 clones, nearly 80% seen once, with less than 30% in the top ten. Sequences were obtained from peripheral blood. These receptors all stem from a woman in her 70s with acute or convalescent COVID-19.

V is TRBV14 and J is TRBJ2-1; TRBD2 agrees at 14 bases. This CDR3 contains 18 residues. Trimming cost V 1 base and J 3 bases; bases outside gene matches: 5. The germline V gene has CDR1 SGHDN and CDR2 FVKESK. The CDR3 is CASSQAGTSGSSYNEQFF. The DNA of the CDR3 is TGTGCCAGCAGCCAAGCCGGGACTAGCGGGAGCAGCTACAATGAGCAGTTCTTC.

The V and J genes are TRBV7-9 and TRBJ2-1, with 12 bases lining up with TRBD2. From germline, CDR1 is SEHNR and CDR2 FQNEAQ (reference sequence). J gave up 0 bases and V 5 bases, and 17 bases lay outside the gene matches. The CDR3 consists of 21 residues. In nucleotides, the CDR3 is TGTGCCAGCAGCACGCCGGGGCGGGCTAGCGGGAGGGCAAGCTCCTACAATGAGCAGTTCTTC. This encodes CASSTPGRASGRASSYNEQFF.

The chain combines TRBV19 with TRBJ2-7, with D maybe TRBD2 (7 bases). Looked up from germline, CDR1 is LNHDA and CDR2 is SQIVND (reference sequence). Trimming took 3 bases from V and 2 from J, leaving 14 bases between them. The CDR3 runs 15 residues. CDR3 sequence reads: CASSIARGAPYEQYF. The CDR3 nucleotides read TGTGCCAGTAGTATCGCTCGGGGGGCCCCCTACGAGCAGTACTTC.

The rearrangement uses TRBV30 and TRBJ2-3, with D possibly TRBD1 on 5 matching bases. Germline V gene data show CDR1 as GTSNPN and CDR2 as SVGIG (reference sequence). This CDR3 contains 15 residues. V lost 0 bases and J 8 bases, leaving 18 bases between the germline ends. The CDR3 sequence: CAWSVQRPKRGTQYF. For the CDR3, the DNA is TGTGCCTGGAGTGTACAAAGACCGAAAAGGGGTACGCAGTATTTT.

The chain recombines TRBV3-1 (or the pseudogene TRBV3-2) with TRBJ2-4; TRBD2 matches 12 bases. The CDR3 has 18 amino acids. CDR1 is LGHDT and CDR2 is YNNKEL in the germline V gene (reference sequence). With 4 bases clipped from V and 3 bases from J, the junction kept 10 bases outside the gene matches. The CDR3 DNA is TGTGCCAGCAGCCCGGGACTAGCGGGTTTAGGGTACAAAAACATTCAGTACTTC. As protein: CASSPGLAGLGYKNIQYF.

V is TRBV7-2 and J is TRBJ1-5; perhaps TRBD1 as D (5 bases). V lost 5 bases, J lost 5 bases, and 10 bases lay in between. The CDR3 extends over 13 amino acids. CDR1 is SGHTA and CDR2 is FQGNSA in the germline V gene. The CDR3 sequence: CASSPVGDQPQHF. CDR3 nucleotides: TGTGCCAGCAGCCCCGTAGGGGATCAGCCCCAGCATTTT.

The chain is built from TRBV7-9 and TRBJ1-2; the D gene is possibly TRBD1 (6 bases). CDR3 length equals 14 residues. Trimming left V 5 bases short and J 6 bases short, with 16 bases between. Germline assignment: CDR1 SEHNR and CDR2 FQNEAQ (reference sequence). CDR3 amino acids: CASSTGTAFNGYTF. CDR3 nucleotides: TGTGCCAGCAGCACAGGGACGGCTTTCAATGGCTACACCTTC.

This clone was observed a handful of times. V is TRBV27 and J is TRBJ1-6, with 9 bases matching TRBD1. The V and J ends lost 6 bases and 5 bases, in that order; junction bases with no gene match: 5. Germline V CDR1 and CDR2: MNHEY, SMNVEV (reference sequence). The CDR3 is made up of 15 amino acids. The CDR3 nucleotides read TGTGCCAGCAGGCCCCGGGACAGGGATAATTCACCCCTCCACTTT. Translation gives CASRPRDRDNSPLHF.

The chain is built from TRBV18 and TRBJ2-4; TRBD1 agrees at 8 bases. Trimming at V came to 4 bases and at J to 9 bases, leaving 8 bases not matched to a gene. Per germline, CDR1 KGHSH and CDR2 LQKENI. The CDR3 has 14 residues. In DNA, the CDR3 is TGTGCCAGCTCACGACAGGGGCGAGGCAGCATTCAGTACTTC. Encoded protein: CASSRQGRGSIQYF.

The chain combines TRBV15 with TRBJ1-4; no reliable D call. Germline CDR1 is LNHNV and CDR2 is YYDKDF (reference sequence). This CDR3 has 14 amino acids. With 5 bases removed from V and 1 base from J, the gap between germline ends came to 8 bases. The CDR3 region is CATSVQLTNEKLFF. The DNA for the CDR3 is TGTGCCACCAGCGTACAGTTAACTAATGAAAAACTGTTTTTT.

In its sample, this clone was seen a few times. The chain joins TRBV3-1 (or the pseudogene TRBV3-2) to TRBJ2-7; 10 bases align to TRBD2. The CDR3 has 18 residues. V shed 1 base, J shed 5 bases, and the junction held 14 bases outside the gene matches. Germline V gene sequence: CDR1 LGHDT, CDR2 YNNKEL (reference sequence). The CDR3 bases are TGTGCCAGCAGCCAAGGGATTGGTAGCGGGAGGTCGAGAAACGAGCAGTACTTC. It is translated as CASSQGIGSGRSRNEQYF.

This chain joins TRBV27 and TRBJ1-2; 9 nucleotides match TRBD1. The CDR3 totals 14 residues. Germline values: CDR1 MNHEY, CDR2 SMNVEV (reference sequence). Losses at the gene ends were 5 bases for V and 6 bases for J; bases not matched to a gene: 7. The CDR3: CASSIGTGNNGYTF. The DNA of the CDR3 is TGTGCCAGCAGTATAGGGACAGGGAACAATGGCTACACCTTC.

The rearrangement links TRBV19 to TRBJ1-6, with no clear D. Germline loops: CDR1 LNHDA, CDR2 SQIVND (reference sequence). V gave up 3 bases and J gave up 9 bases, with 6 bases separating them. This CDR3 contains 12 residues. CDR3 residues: CASSIRSSPLHF. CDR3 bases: TGTGCCAGTAGTATCAGAAGTTCACCCCTCCACTTT.

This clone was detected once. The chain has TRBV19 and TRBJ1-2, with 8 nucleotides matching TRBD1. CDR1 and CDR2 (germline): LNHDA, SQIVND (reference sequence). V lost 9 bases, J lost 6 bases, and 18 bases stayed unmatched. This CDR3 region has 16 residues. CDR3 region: CASGPLFAQGGHGYTF. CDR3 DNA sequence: TGTGCCAGCGGACCACTATTCGCACAGGGGGGGCATGGCTACACCTTC.